One sample yielded the 21 T cell receptor beta chains listed below, sequenced in a study of technical replicates of blood from a handful of donors. The repertoire was sequenced with immunoSEQ multiplex PCR; TCRdb's copy has only in-frame clones and lacks some. The data contain about 98,000 clones, approximately 94% of them seen just once; the ten biggest clones take up about 0.23%. Sequenced material: T cells isolated from PBMCs. The receptors here all came from a human donor in good health.

The chain links TRBV27 to TRBJ2-3, with 11 bases lining up with TRBD2. The CDR3 runs to 16 residues. With 5 bases clipped from V and 4 bases from J, the junction kept 8 bases outside the gene matches. Germline-derived CDR1 and CDR2 are MNHEY and SMNVEV (reference sequence). CDR3 nucleotides: TGTGCCAGCAGTGCAACTAGCGGGAGTTGGGCAGATACGCAGTATTTT. Protein product: CASSATSGSWADTQYF.

The rearrangement uses TRBV7-9 and TRBJ1-2; 9 bases are a match to TRBD1. Germline V gives CDR1 SEHNR, CDR2 FQNEAQ (reference sequence). V lost 5 bases to trimming and J lost 3 bases; unmatched junction nucleotides: 10. The length of the CDR3 is 16 residues. CDR3 nucleotide sequence: TGTGCCAGCAGCCCCCAGCCGGGACAGGGCCACTATGGCTACACCTTC. This codes for CASSPQPGQGHYGYTF.

The chain combines TRBV29-1 with TRBJ1-1; TRBD1 matches 8 bases. This CDR3 contains 15 residues. The junction had 4 bases not matched to a gene; V was cut back by 1 base and J by 0 bases. Germline V gives CDR1 SQVTM, CDR2 ANQGSEA. CDR3 amino acids: CSVEVRGRLNTEAFF. DNA of the CDR3: TGCAGCGTTGAAGTCAGGGGGCGCTTGAACACTGAAGCTTTCTTT.

This clone was seen only a few times. The J gene is TRBJ2-1, the V gene TRBV5-1, with 7 bases matching TRBD2. The CDR3 covers 14 residues. The J segment lost 10 bases and the V segment lost 0 bases, leaving 7 bases of the junction unmatched. Germline assignment: CDR1 SGHRS and CDR2 YFSETQ. The CDR3 region has the DNA TGCGCCAGCAGCTTGGAGGGAGGGAAGGGGGAGCAGTTCTTC. Its translation: CASSLEGGKGEQFF. The full variable domain, completed using reference TRBV5-1 and TRBJ2-1, is KAGVTQTPRYLIKTRGQQVTLSCSPISGHRSVSWYQQTPGQGLQFLFEYFSETQRNKGNFPGRFSGRQFSNSRSEMNVSTLELGDSALYLCASSLEGGKGEQFFGPGTRLTVL.

The chain employs TRBV18 and TRBJ1-1; no reliable D call. V was clipped by 6 bases and J by 5 bases, with 16 bases between them. The CDR3 is 14 residues long. CDR1 and CDR2 (germline): KGHSH, LQKENI. The CDR3 bases are TGTGCCAGCTCCCCGGGGAGATGGGAGACTGAAGCTTTCTTT. It codes for CASSPGRWETEAFF.

The gene calls are TRBV10-3 and TRBJ2-7; TRBD2 matches 16 bases. The V segment lost 6 bases and the J segment 6 bases; nucleotides outside the gene matches: 11. CDR1 ENHRY and CDR2 SYGVKD come from the germline V gene. This CDR3 has 17 amino acids. This chain's CDR3 is CAIRGTSGRAEFGEQYF. DNA of the CDR3: TGTGCCATCAGGGGGACTAGCGGGAGGGCCGAATTTGGCGAGCAGTACTTC.

The rearrangement joins TRBV6-1 to TRBJ1-5; 7 nucleotides match TRBD1. V lost 6 bases and J lost 9; bases outside the gene matches: 8. From germline, CDR1 is MNHNS and CDR2 SASEGT. This CDR3 comprises 13 residues. The DNA for the CDR3 is TGTGCCAGCAGGGGACAGTCCCATCTGCCCCAGCATTTT. It yields the protein CASRGQSHLPQHF.

CDR3 DNA: TGTGCCAGCAGCGTAGTCGGGGGGGCCAGCGATGAGCAGTTCTTC. Protein product: CASSVVGGASDEQFF. The chain uses TRBV9 and TRBJ2-1; the match to TRBD2 covers 8 bases. This CDR3 is built from 15 residues. Trimming cost V 0 bases and J 8 bases; bases outside gene matches: 7. Germline V gene sequence: CDR1 SGDLS, CDR2 YYNGEE.

V and J are TRBV28 and TRBJ1-5, with TRBD1 matching 9 bases. V shed 6 bases, J shed 1 base, and the junction held 16 bases outside the gene matches. The length of the CDR3 is 19 residues. Looked up from germline, CDR1 is MDHEN and CDR2 is SYDVKM. As DNA, the CDR3 is TGTGCCAGCAGCCTACCCCATTCTCGGGGACAGGGAAGCAATCAGCCCCAGCATTTT. Translation gives CASSLPHSRGQGSNQPQHF.

The chain couples TRBV5-1 to TRBJ2-7; 9 positions agree with TRBD1. This CDR3 has 14 amino acids. The germline gives CDR1 SGHRS, CDR2 YFSETQ. Germline trimming cut 3 bases from V and 2 bases from J; bases unmatched to any gene: 3. CDR3 in DNA: TGCGCCAGCAGCTCGGGACAGGGAGCCTACGAGCAGTACTTC. Protein sequence: CASSSGQGAYEQYF.

The chain recombines TRBV30 with TRBJ2-2; 7 bases are shared with TRBD1. The junction had 5 bases not matched to a gene; V was cut back by 2 bases and J by 5 bases. This CDR3 has 14 residues. Germline V gene sequence: CDR1 GTSNPN, CDR2 SVGIG (reference sequence). Here the CDR3 reads CAWSFIQGTGELFF. The CDR3 bases are TGTGCCTGGAGTTTCATACAGGGGACCGGGGAGCTGTTTTTT.

This clone turned up a few times. J is TRBJ2-6 and V is TRBV6-5; D is ambiguous. This CDR3 spans 15 amino acids. Germline CDR1 and CDR2: MNHEY and SVGAGI. Deletions cut 2 bases from V and 5 bases from J, with 10 bases between. The CDR3 spells CASSYGLARANVLTF. In nucleotides, the CDR3 is TGTGCCAGCAGTTACGGGTTAGCTAGGGCCAACGTCCTGACTTTC.

V is TRBV7-8 and J is TRBJ2-3, with D uncertain. Looked up from germline, CDR1 is SGHVS and CDR2 is FQNEAQ. CDR3 size: 14 residues. V gave up 1 base and J gave up 1 base, with 6 bases separating them. The CDR3 DNA is TGTGCCAGCAGCTTAGTCCGTCGCACAGATACGCAGTATTTT. Protein sequence: CASSLVRRTDTQYF.

The J gene is TRBJ2-1, the V gene TRBV27, with 11 nucleotides matching TRBD2. With V trimmed by 2 bases and J by 7 bases, 4 bases remained unmatched. Germline CDR1 MNHEY, CDR2 SMNVEV (reference sequence). CDR3 size: 15 residues. Here the CDR3 DNA reads TGTGCCAGCAGTTTAACTAGCGGGAGTTTAAATGAGCAGTTCTTC. This gives the protein CASSLTSGSLNEQFF.

The chain is built from TRBV6-1 and TRBJ1-5, with D maybe TRBD1 (6 bases). Germline V gene data show CDR1 as MNHNS and CDR2 as SASEGT. CDR3 length: 14 amino acids. With 7 bases removed from V and 0 bases from J, the gap between germline ends came to 10 bases. The CDR3 bases are TGTGCCAGCATCTACAGGGATAGCAATCAGCCCCAGCATTTT. Protein: CASIYRDSNQPQHF.

This clone was detected once. J is TRBJ1-3 and V is TRBV25-1; TRBD1 is a possible D gene (6 bases). The ends were cut back, 3 bases at V and 0 bases at J, with 9 bases in the middle. Germline CDR1 is MGHDK and CDR2 is SYGVNS. The CDR3 has 15 amino acids. CDR3 sequence reads: CASSDPRGSGNTIYF. The CDR3 DNA sequence: TGTGCCAGCAGTGACCCCAGGGGCTCTGGAAACACCATATATTTT. The complete variable domain, with remaining parts taken from reference TRBV25-1 and TRBJ1-3, reads EADIYQTPRYLVIGTGKKITLECSQTMGHDKMYWYQQDPGMELHLIHYSYGVNSTEKGDLSSESTVSRIRTEHFPLTLESARPSHTSQYLCASSDPRGSGNTIYFGEGSWLTVV.

The chain is built from TRBV28 and TRBJ1-2, with D perhaps TRBD1 (5 bases). V dropped 6 bases and J dropped 7 bases, with 12 bases sitting between them. The CDR3 consists of 12 residues. The germline CDR1 and CDR2 sequences are MDHEN and SYDVKM. Here the CDR3 reads CASSQGKSGYTF. The CDR3 DNA reads as TGTGCCAGCAGCCAGGGAAAGAGTGGCTACACCTTC.

This chain connects TRBV27 to TRBJ1-1; 7 positions match TRBD1. V shed 10 bases and J 0 bases; nucleotides not matched to a gene: 11. The CDR3 totals 15 residues. The V gene's germline CDR1 is MNHEY and CDR2 SMNVEV (reference sequence). The CDR3 reads CATLPWTGLNTEAFF. In DNA form, the CDR3 reads TGTGCCACTCTCCCCTGGACAGGCTTGAACACTGAAGCTTTCTTT.

J is TRBJ1-6 and V is TRBV30; 10 positions match TRBD1. Germline V lookup: CDR1 GTSNPN, CDR2 SVGIG (reference sequence). This CDR3 is built from 14 residues. Germline trimming cut 4 bases from V and 7 bases from J; bases unmatched to any gene: 4. The CDR3 sequence: CAWKRTGGNSPLHF. The CDR3, as DNA: TGTGCCTGGAAGCGGACAGGGGGGAATTCACCCCTCCACTTT.

V and J are TRBV4-2 and TRBJ2-1; perhaps TRBD2 as D (5 bases). The CDR3 spans 17 residues. The V and J ends lost 0 bases and 2 bases respectively, with 14 bases between them. Germline CDR1 reads LGHNA; CDR2 reads YNFKEQ. Written as DNA, the CDR3 is TGTGCCAGCAGCCAAGAAGGTGGCGGGCCCACCTACAATGAGCAGTTCTTC. Protein sequence: CASSQEGGGPTYNEQFF.

The CDR3 bases are TGTGCCAGCAGCTTAGACCCGGCGGCAGGGGAGACCCAGTACTTC. It yields the protein CASSLDPAAGETQYF. This chain links TRBV7-7 with TRBJ2-5; tentatively, D is TRBD1 (5 bases). Trimming pared 1 base from V and 5 bases from J, leaving 14 bases between. Per the germline V gene, CDR1 is SSHAT and CDR2 is FNYEAQ (reference sequence). This CDR3 contains 15 residues.